This TCR beta chain was retrieved from a study of T cell responses to AZD1222 COVID-19 vaccine (TCRdb year 2021). At the level of the whole study: A total of 233 trial participants underwent TCR sequencing, of whom about 200 had received two doses of AZD1222 and approximately 25 had received two doses of the MenACWY control vaccine. Trial participants were enrolled by age into 18-55, 56-69 and 70-plus year subgroups, with 148, 28 and 57 TCR-sequenced participants respectively.

A note on this clone: It lacks a known antigen. Base qualities are not provided; no much larger clone lies one nucleotide away.

The sample's time point label, in plain terms: about 28 days (+/-7) after the second vaccine dose. AZD1222 recipients whose second dose came at about 4 weeks and those whose second dose came at about 12 weeks were combined into one group, since spike-specific TCR depth and breadth did not differ between the two schedules. Vaccinee samples were obtained from the UK trials COV001 and COV002, which included a single-blind randomized controlled phase 2/3 trial of AZD1222 (ChAdOx1 nCoV-19) in healthy adults. For TCRbeta chain sequencing, PBMC samples were collected from trial participants at day 0 and at day 28 after the second dose. The germline V gene provides CDR1 MNHNS and CDR2 SASEGT. From the cysteine up to the phenylalanine, the CDR3 has a length of 16 residues. Only the CDR3 portion is preserved as DNA: 48 bases, with reading frame beginning at the first base. The junction shows trimming of 4 bases on V and 0 bases on J, plus 13 bases between the germline ends.

The CDR3 regions of human TCRbeta chains were subjected to immunosequencing. For the original study's pipeline: Repertoire TCRs were matched against a reference library of SARS-CoV-2-specific TCRs generated with the MIRA antigen-specificity platform. Breadth meant the fraction of unique TCRs that were SARS-CoV-2-associated, whereas depth meant the fraction of total T cells that were SARS-CoV-2-associated. Each spike-specific TCR was assigned to its reactive spike region and to a CD4 or CD8 class using the MIRA data. Log10-transformed breadth and depth values were compared by one-way ANOVA with Sidak's multiple comparisons tests. TCRdb took this table from immuneACCESS and kept in-frame rearrangements with V and J called. Such tables lack part of the clones; where checked against another copy, unresolved V genes explain under half of the gap, and the rest is unexplained. V and J calls and clone size are given by that table; D and trimming were obtained from the DNA. Recorded for this sample are 150,000 to 200,000 clones; around 90% of them occurred a single time. 1% to 1.5% of the sample lies in the top ten.

Points the paper makes about the study in general: Reportedly, almost half of the unique spike-specific TCRs recognized epitopes lying outside the regions that are mutated in the B.1.351 and B.1.1.7 variants. After two AZD1222 doses, both the breadth and the depth of spike-specific TCRs were significantly higher than at day 0 and than in MenACWY recipients. Participants were mostly white British and included more females than males, and it was suggested by the authors that clonal diversity may have been underestimated. Conclusions about previously exposed vaccinees were limited because only six AZD1222 recipients were SARS-CoV-2 seropositive at baseline. Because no samples from the day 14 peak response were available, repertoires could be characterized only after the peak T cell response. In the small 56-69-year group, the increase in depth fell short of significance, most likely because of low power. The vaccine-associated CD4 TCRs covered the entire spike protein, and the dominant responses fell in regions 160-218 and 743-854.

The sequence was collected from an adult who received the AZD1222 COVID-19 vaccine. The input for sequencing was peripheral blood, taken 28 days after the second AZD1222 dose. This receptor chain uses TRBV6-1 and TRBJ2-1, with the D gene not confidently named. The CDR3: CASSGFAASSYNEQFF. The nucleotides are TGTGCCAGCAGTGGTTTTGCAGCTAGCTCCTACAATGAGCAGTTCTTC.